This entry lists 7 T cell receptor beta chains sequenced from one sample in a study of regulatory T cells in long-lasting Graves disease. The time point here: persistent/refractory GD, antithyroid drugs over 5 years with positive TRAb. PBMCs provided the RNA from which the TCR library was made. For TCR beta, libraries came from iRepertoire HTBI primers and Arm-PCR of CDR3 regions. TCRdb re-called the multiplex PCR reads through MiXCR, storing one row per CDR3 protein. Among roughly 360,000 distinct CDR3 sequences listed, 20% to 25% were seen once. The input for sequencing was peripheral blood mononuclear cells (PBMCs), taken when the disease was refractory, from a patient treated with antithyroid drugs. The receptors were sampled from a woman between 40 and 55 years old with Graves disease.

The chain joins TRBV5-5 to TRBJ1-6; no clear D. V gave up 4 bases and J gave up 0 bases, with 11 bases separating them. Germline loops: CDR1 SGHKS, CDR2 YYEKEE (reference sequence). The CDR3 consists of 16 residues. CDR3 DNA: TGTGCCAGCAGCCCTGGGATGGGCTCCTATAATTCACCCCTCCACTTT. The encoded protein is CASSPGMGSYNSPLHF.

CDR3 amino acids: CSATRDYTQYF. For the CDR3, the DNA is TGCAGTGCTACCCGGGATTATACGCAGTATTTT. This chain joins TRBV20-1 and TRBJ2-1; tentative D call: TRBD2 (5 bases). The J call may be faulty, since TRBJ2-3 better matches the DNA end. The length of the CDR3 is 11 residues. In germline, CDR1 is DFQATT, CDR2 SNEGSKA (reference sequence).

Points on this clonotype: A much larger clone is a single base away; this may be a read error. V and J are TRBV19 and TRBJ1-5, with no clear D. V was trimmed by 3 bases and J by 6 bases, leaving 9 bases between them. The CDR3 spans 13 residues. CDR1 and CDR2 from the germline V gene are LNHDA and SQIVND (reference sequence). The CDR3 loop is CASSMEEGQPQHF. CDR3 bases: TGTGCCAGTAGTATGGAGGAGGGTCAGCCCCAGCATTTT.

This clonotype was detected many times. This sequence joins TRBV28 and TRBJ2-2; D remains unclear. Trimming pared 5 bases from V and 1 base from J, leaving 8 bases between. Per the germline V gene, CDR1 is MDHEN and CDR2 is SYDVKM. This CDR3 is 14 amino acids long. Here the CDR3 DNA reads TGTGCCAGCAGTCGGAATCGGAACACCGGGGAGCTGTTTTTT. Amino acids: CASSRNRNTGELFF.

This clonotype came up many times. The chain recombines TRBV20-1 with TRBJ2-7; TRBD2 matches 9 bases. This CDR3 spans 19 amino acids. Per germline, CDR1 DFQATT and CDR2 SNEGSKA (reference sequence). V shed 3 bases, J shed 2 bases, and the junction held 20 bases outside the gene matches. CDR3 coding DNA: TGCAGTGCTAGGATCACAGGGGTGGTAGCGGGAGTGGACCCCTACGAGCAGTACTTC. It codes for CSARITGVVAGVDPYEQYF.

The table lists this clonotype with a few counts. The rearrangement joins TRBV7-9 to TRBJ2-7, with 7 bases aligning to TRBD1. V shed 4 bases, J shed 7 bases, and the junction held 10 bases outside the gene matches. Per germline, CDR1 SEHNR and CDR2 FQNEAQ (reference sequence). The CDR3 runs to 14 residues. The CDR3 nucleotides are TGTGCCAGCAGCTCGACAGGGCTTGAACAGGAGCAGTACTTC. Its translation: CASSSTGLEQEQYF.

In this sample, this clonotype turned up a few times. The chain links TRBV6-2 or TRBV6-3 to TRBJ2-7, with D maybe TRBD2 (6 bases). This CDR3 is 13 amino acids long. CDR1 and CDR2 from the germline V gene are MNHEY and SVGEGT. The V and J ends lost 7 bases and 3 bases respectively, with 13 bases between them. The CDR3 loop reads CASMAGLFYEQYF. The DNA for the CDR3 is TGTGCCAGCATGGCGGGACTTTTCTACGAGCAGTACTTC.